These 5 T cell receptor beta chains were sequenced from one sample in a study of cytomegalovirus exposure and HLA in healthy donors. Both 60 Vbeta primers and 13 Jbeta primers went into the PCR. Method: immunoSEQ multiplex PCR; TCRdb's copy keeps in-frame clones and lacks some. The table lists 150,000 to 200,000 clones, 77% of them singletons, with more than 3.5% in the top ten. Sequencing was performed on PBMCs. These receptors were obtained from an older woman in good health and CMV-seropositive.

CDR3 sequence reads: CASSDRTGSNQPQHF. The CDR3 DNA follows: TGTGCCAGTAGCGACCGGACAGGGTCTAATCAGCCCCAGCATTTT. The chain is built from TRBV19 and TRBJ1-5; 8 nucleotides agree with TRBD1. The CDR3 is made up of 15 amino acids. The germline V gene has CDR1 LNHDA and CDR2 SQIVND (reference sequence). V shed 6 bases, J shed 4 bases, and the junction held 8 bases outside the gene matches. The whole variable domain, remainder taken from reference TRBV19 and TRBJ1-5, is DGGITQSPKYLFRKEGQNVTLSCEQNLNHDAMYWYRQDPGQGLRLIYYSQIVNDFQKGDIAEGYSVSREKKESFPLTVTSAQKNPTAFYLCASSDRTGSNQPQHFGDGTRLSIL.

This clone was observed a few times. The chain has TRBV5-1 and TRBJ1-3; D perhaps matches TRBD1 (5 bases). With 4 bases removed from V and 1 base from J, the gap between germline ends came to 12 bases. This CDR3 contains 15 residues. Germline CDR1 and CDR2: SGHRS and YFSETQ. CDR3 loop: CASSPWGGSGNTIYF. DNA for the CDR3: TGCGCCAGCAGCCCCTGGGGGGGGTCTGGAAACACCATATATTTT.

The chain is built from TRBV7-9 and TRBJ2-1; D not resolved. This CDR3 region has 14 residues. V was clipped by 6 bases and J by 0 bases, with 9 bases between them. Germline V gives CDR1 SEHNR, CDR2 FQNEAQ (reference sequence). The CDR3, as DNA: TGTGCCAGCAGGAGAGGCTCCTCCTACAATGAGCAGTTCTTC. This gives the protein CASRRGSSYNEQFF.

The CDR3 bases are TGTGCCAGCAGTCCCCAGATCACGACTAGCGGGAGTCCCTACAATGAGCAGTTCTTC. This codes for CASSPQITTSGSPYNEQFF. V gene TRBV27 combines with J gene TRBJ2-1; 12 nucleotides align to TRBD2. Germline CDR1 MNHEY, CDR2 SMNVEV (reference sequence). Germline trimming cut 5 bases from V and 2 bases from J; bases unmatched to any gene: 13. The CDR3 is 19 residues long.

The rearrangement joins TRBV7-9 to TRBJ2-3; 12 bases align to TRBD2. There are 16 residues in the CDR3. Germline lookup yields CDR1 SEHNR and CDR2 FQNEAQ (reference sequence). The trim removed 5 bases at V and 0 bases at J, leaving 3 bases unmatched. The CDR3 sequence is CASSPGLAGSTDTQYF. CDR3 sequence (DNA): TGTGCCAGCAGCCCCGGACTAGCGGGAAGCACAGATACGCAGTATTTT.